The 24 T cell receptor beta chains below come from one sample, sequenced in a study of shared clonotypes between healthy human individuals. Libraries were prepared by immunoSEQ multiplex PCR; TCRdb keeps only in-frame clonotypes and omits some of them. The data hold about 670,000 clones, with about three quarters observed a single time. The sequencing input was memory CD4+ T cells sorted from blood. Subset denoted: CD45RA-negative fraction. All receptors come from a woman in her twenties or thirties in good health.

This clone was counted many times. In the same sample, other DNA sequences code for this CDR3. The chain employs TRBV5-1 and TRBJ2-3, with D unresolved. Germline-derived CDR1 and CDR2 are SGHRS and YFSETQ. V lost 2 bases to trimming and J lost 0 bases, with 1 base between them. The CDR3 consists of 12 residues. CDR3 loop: CASSLSTDTQYF. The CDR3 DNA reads TGCGCCAGCAGCTTAAGCACAGATACGCAGTATTTT.

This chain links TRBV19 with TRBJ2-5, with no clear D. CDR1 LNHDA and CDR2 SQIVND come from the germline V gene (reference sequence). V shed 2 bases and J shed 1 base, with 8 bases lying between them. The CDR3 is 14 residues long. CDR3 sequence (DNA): TGTGCCAGTAGTATATTTCTGGGCCAAGAGACCCAGTACTTC. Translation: CASSIFLGQETQYF.

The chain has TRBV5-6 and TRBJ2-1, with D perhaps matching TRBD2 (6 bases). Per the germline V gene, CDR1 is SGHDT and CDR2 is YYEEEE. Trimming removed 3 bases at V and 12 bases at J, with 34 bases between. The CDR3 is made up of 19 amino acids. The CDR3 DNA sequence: TGTGCCAGCAGCTCCCTCACAAACACACCGGGACTCCCAAGTTTTGGGCAGTTCTTC. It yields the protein CASSSLTNTPGLPSFGQFF. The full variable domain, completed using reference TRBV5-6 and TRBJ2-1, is DAGVTQSPTHLIKTRGQQVTLRCSPKSGHDTVSWYQQALGQGPQFIFQYYEEEERQRGNFPDRFSGHQFPNYSSELNVNALLLGDSALYLCASSSLTNTPGLPSFGQFFGPGTRLTVL.

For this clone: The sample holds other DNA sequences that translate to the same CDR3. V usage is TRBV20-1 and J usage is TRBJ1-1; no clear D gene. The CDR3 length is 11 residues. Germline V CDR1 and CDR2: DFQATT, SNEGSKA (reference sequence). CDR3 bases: TGCTCTGAACGAGGGAACACTGAAGCTTTCTTT. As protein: CSERGNTEAFF.

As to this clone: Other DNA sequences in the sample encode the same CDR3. The CDR3 region has the DNA TGCGCCAGCAGCTTGGTCGCAGGGTCCTCCTACGAGCAGTACTTC. Translating it yields CASSLVAGSSYEQYF. V usage is TRBV5-1 and J usage is TRBJ2-7; D is possibly TRBD1 (5 bases). Looked up from germline, CDR1 is SGHRS and CDR2 is YFSETQ. V was trimmed by 0 bases and J by 0 bases, leaving 10 bases between them. The CDR3 is 15 residues long.

CDR3 in amino acids: CASTQVLYEQYF. CDR3 nucleotide sequence: TGTGCCAGCACCCAAGTCCTATACGAGCAGTACTTC. The chain carries TRBV6-1 and TRBJ2-7, with unresolved D. Germline CDR1 reads MNHNS; CDR2 reads SASEGT. Trimming shortened V by 7 bases and J by 4 bases, and 11 bases separated the two germline ends. There are 12 residues in the CDR3.

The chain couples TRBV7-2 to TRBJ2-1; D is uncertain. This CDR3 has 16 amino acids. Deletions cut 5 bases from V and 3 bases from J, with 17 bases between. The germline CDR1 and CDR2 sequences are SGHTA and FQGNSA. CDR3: CASSQYGPTIYNEQFF. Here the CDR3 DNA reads TGTGCCAGCAGCCAGTACGGACCGACAATCTACAATGAGCAGTTCTTC.

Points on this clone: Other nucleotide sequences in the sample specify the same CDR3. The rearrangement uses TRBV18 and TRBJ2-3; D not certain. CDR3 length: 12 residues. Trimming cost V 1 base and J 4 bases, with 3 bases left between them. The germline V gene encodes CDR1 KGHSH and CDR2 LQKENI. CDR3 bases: TGTGCCAGCTCACCACTCGCAGATACGCAGTATTTT. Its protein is CASSPLADTQYF.

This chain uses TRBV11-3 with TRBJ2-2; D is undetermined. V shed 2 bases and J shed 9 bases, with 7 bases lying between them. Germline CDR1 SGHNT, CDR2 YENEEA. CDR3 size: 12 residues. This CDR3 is CASSLSERELFF. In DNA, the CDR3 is TGTGCCAGCAGCTTAAGTGAACGGGAGCTGTTTTTT.

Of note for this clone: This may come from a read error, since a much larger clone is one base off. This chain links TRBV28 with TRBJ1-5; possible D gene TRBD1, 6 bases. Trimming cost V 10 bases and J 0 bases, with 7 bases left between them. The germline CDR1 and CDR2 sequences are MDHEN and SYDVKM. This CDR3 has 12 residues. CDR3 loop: CATRGSNQPQHF. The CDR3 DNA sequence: TGTGCCACCAGGGGTAGCAATCAGCCCCAGCATTTT.

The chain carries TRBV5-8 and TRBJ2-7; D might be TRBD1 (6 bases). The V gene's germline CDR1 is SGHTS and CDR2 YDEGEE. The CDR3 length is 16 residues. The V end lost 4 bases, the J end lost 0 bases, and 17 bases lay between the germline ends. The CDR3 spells CASSPRGTHSSYEQYF. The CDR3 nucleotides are TGTGCCAGCAGCCCTAGGGGGACCCACAGCTCCTACGAGCAGTACTTC.

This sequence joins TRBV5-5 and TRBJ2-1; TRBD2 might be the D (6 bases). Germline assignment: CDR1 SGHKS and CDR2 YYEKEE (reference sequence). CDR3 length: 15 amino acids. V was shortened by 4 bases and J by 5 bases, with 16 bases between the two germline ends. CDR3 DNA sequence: TGTGCCAGCAGCCCCCGGGACTCATACGACAATGAGCAGTTCTTC. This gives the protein CASSPRDSYDNEQFF.

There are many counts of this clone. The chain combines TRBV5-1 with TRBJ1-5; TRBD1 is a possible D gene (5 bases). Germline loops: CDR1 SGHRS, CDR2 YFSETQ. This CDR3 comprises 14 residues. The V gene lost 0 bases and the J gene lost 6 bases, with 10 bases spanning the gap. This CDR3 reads CASSLVGDGQPQHF. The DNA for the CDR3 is TGCGCCAGCAGCTTGGTGGGGGACGGTCAGCCCCAGCATTTT.

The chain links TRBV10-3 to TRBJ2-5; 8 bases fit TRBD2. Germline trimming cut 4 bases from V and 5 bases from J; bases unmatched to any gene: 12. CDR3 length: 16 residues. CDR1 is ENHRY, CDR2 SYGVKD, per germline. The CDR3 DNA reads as TGTGCCATCAGTGCCCCGGGAGGGAGGGCCGAGGAGACCCAGTACTTC. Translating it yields CAISAPGGRAEETQYF.

CDR3 loop: CASTPPQGINYGYTF. CDR3 in DNA: TGTGCCAGCACCCCCCCGCAGGGAATTAACTATGGCTACACCTTC. The V gene is TRBV28, the J gene TRBJ1-2, with a possible D match to TRBD1 (5 bases). Germline values: CDR1 MDHEN, CDR2 SYDVKM. Deletions cut 7 bases from V and 1 base from J, with 16 bases between. The CDR3 covers 15 residues.

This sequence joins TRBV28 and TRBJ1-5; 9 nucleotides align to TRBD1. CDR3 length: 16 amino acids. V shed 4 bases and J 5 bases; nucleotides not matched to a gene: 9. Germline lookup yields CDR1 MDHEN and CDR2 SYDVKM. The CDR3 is CASSSPTGQGHQPQHF. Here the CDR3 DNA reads TGTGCCAGCAGTTCACCTACGGGACAGGGTCATCAGCCCCAGCATTTT. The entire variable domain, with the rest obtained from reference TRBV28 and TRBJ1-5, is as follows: DVKVTQSSRYLVKRTGEKVFLECVQDMDHENMFWYRQDPGLGLRLIYFSYDVKMKEKGDIPEGYSVSREKKERFSLILESASTNQTSMYLCASSSPTGQGHQPQHFGDGTRLSIL.

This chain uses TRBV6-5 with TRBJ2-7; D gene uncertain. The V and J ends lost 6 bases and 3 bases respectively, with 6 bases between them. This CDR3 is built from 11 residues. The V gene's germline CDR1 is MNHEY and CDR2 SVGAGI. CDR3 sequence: CASRQNYEQYF. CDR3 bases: TGTGCCAGCAGGCAGAACTACGAGCAGTACTTC.

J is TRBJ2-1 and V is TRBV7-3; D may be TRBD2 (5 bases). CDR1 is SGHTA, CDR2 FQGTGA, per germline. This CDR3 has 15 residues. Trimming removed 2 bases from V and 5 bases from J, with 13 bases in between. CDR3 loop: CASSLSGYFNNEQFF. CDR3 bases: TGTGCCAGCAGCTTATCGGGGTACTTCAACAATGAGCAGTTCTTC.

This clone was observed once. CDR3 in DNA: TGCGCCAGCAGCCCGGGACTGGGACTAGCTTACAATGAGCAGTTCTTC. It specifies CASSPGLGLAYNEQFF. The chain carries TRBV5-1 and TRBJ2-1; 9 bases fit TRBD2. V shed 4 bases, J shed 4 bases, and the junction held 9 bases outside the gene matches. From germline, CDR1 is SGHRS and CDR2 YFSETQ. This CDR3 spans 16 amino acids.

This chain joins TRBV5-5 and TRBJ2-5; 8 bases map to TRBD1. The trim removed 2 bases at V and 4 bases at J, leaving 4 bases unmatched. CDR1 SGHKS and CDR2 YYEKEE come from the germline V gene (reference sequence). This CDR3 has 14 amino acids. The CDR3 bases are TGTGCCAGCAGCTTCAGGGGGCCCTCAGAGACCCAGTACTTC. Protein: CASSFRGPSETQYF. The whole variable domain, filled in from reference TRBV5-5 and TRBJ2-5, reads DAGVTQSPTHLIKTRGQQVTLRCSPISGHKSVSWYQQVLGQGPQFIFQYYEKEERGRGNFPDRFSARQFPNYSSELNVNALLLGDSALYLCASSFRGPSETQYFGPGTRLLVL.

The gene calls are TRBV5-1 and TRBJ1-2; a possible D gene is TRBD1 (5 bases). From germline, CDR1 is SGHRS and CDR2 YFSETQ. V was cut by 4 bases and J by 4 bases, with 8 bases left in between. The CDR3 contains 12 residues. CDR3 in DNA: TGCGCCAGCAGCAAGGACACCTATGGCTACACCTTC. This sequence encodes CASSKDTYGYTF.

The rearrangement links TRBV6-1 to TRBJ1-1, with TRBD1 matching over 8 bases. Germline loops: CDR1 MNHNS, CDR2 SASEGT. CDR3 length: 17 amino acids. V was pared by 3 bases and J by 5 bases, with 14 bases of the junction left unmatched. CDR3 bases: TGTGCCAGCAGTGAGGGCGTTGTGACAGGGGTTATAACTGAAGCTTTCTTT. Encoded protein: CASSEGVVTGVITEAFF.

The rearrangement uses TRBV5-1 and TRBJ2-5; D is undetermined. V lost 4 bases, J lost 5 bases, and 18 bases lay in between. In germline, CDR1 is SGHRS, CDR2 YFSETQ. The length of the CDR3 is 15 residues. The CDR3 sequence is CASSLTSVIYETQYF. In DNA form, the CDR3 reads TGCGCCAGCAGCCTTACTTCTGTCATATATGAGACCCAGTACTTC.

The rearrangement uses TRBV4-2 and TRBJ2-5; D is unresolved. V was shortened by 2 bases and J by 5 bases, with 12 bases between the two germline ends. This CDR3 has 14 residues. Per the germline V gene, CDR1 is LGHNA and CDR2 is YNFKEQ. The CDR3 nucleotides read TGTGCCAGCAGCCAAAGCCTTAGCATTGAGACCCAGTACTTC. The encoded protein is CASSQSLSIETQYF.